The 23 T cell receptor beta chains listed next were all sequenced from one sample in a study of monozygotic twins with inflammatory bowel disease (dated by TCRdb to about 2019). Libraries came from 5' RACE. Instrument used: Illumina HiSeq 2500. One entry per CDR3 protein sequence results from the TCRdb reprocessing of the reads, with DNA left out. The sample's table covers around 400,000 distinct CDR3 sequences. The ten largest clones capture 2% to 3% of the sample. Sequenced sample: blood. The receptor source for this set is a human donor with ulcerative colitis or Crohn's disease, or a healthy co-twin of an affected twin (not recorded which).

The chain's CDR3 is CASSSGGQLNTEAFF. This chain joins TRBV5-1 and TRBJ1-1; checking the TCRdb D call of TRBD1 is not possible without DNA. The CDR3 is 15 amino acids. CDR1 and CDR2 (germline): SGHRS, YFSETQ.

V is TRBV2 and J is TRBJ2-1; without DNA, the TCRdb call of TRBD1 cannot be checked. The CDR3 is made up of 18 amino acids. CDR1 is SNHLY and CDR2 is FYNNEI in the germline V gene. The CDR3 sequence: CASGAPEGGVLVSNEQFF.

CDR3 sequence reads: CSASRGRDTEAFF. The rearrangement uses TRBV20-1 and TRBJ1-1; without DNA, the TCRdb call of TRBD1 cannot be checked. The CDR3 consists of 13 residues. CDR1 is DFQATT, CDR2 SNEGSKA, per germline (reference sequence).

The gene calls are TRBV5-1 and TRBJ1-2; lacking DNA, the TRBD1 call made by TCRdb goes unchecked. The CDR3 is made up of 17 amino acids. Germline lookup yields CDR1 SGHRS and CDR2 YFSETQ. The CDR3 protein is CASSDRDPNTHLYGYTF.

This chain uses TRBV4-1 with TRBJ2-4; the TCRdb D gene call, TRBD1, has no DNA to confirm it. There are 17 residues in the CDR3. In germline, CDR1 is MGHRA, CDR2 YSYEKL. The CDR3 sequence: CASSQDFGGGRQNIQYF.

CDR3 residues: CASTLPNSPLHF. This sequence joins TRBV5-5 and TRBJ1-6. The CDR3 spans 12 residues. The germline CDR1 and CDR2 sequences are SGHKS and YYEKEE (reference sequence).

The chain is built from TRBV28 and TRBJ2-4; TCRdb names TRBD2, which stays unverified in the absence of DNA. This CDR3 is built from 16 residues. Germline-derived CDR1 and CDR2 are MDHEN and SYDVKM. The CDR3 sequence: CASSLRGGLAKNIQYF. Together with reference TRBV28 and TRBJ2-4, the CDR3 gives the full variable domain: DVKVTQSSRYLVKRTGEKVFLECVQDMDHENMFWYRQDPGLGLRLIYFSYDVKMKEKGDIPEGYSVSREKKERFSLILESASTNQTSMYLCASSLRGGLAKNIQYFGAGTRLSVL.

The gene calls are TRBV6-1 and TRBJ2-3. The germline V gene encodes CDR1 MNHNS and CDR2 SASEGT. The CDR3 spans 13 residues. CDR3 loop: CASRAWSTDTQYF.

The gene calls are TRBV5-1 and TRBJ2-1; TCRdb's D call of TRBD2 is untestable without DNA. The CDR3 totals 17 residues. Germline CDR1 is SGHRS and CDR2 is YFSETQ. This CDR3 reads CASSLGAGGPSYNEQFF.

The rearrangement uses TRBV11-2 and TRBJ1-1; TCRdb names TRBD1, which stays unverified in the absence of DNA. The germline gives CDR1 SGHAT, CDR2 FQNNGV. This CDR3 spans 15 amino acids. CDR3 region: CASLRRGAGDTEAFF.

The genes are TRBV7-9 and TRBJ2-1; TCRdb returns TRBD2, unconfirmable since there is no DNA. This CDR3 is built from 15 residues. Germline CDR1 is SEHNR and CDR2 is FQNEAQ (reference sequence). This CDR3 reads CASSSLAPTYNEQFF.

V is TRBV2 and J is TRBJ1-4; there is no DNA to check the TCRdb D call of TRBD1. The CDR3 is made up of 15 amino acids. Germline V gene lookup returns CDR1 SNHLY and CDR2 FYNNEI. CDR3 sequence reads: CASSELDRGQAKLFF.

This sequence joins TRBV9 and TRBJ2-7; the D call of TRBD1 rests on TCRdb alone, since no DNA is present to check it. This CDR3 has 18 amino acids. The germline gives CDR1 SGDLS, CDR2 YYNGEE. The CDR3 spells CASSVGPRDRETGQEQYF.

The chain links TRBV10-3 to TRBJ1-5; TCRdb lists TRBD1, though no DNA is available to test this call. In germline, CDR1 is ENHRY, CDR2 SYGVKD. This CDR3 has 15 amino acids. The CDR3 protein is CAISAEQGGNQPQHF.

The chain recombines TRBV12-3 or TRBV12-4 with TRBJ1-1. This CDR3 has 15 residues. CDR3 region: CASSLRGLLNTEAFF.

V and J are TRBV10-2 and TRBJ2-7; TCRdb gives TRBD1 as the D gene, but with no DNA this cannot be confirmed. Germline CDR1 WSHSY, CDR2 SAAADI. The CDR3 has 13 amino acids. CDR3 residues: CATVLTGGFEQYF.

The rearrangement links TRBV24-1 to TRBJ1-2; TCRdb's D call, TRBD1, is unchecked because there is no DNA. Germline CDR1 and CDR2: KGHDR and SFDVKD. The CDR3 loop spans 15 amino acids. CDR3 region: CATSDSGTHSYGYTF.

The V gene is TRBV6-6, the J gene TRBJ2-2. The CDR3 contains 12 residues. The germline V gene has CDR1 MNHNY and CDR2 SVGAGI (reference sequence). CDR3 in amino acids: CASNSNTGELFF.

The V gene is TRBV11-2, the J gene TRBJ1-2. The V gene's germline CDR1 is SGHAT and CDR2 FQNNGV. CDR3 length: 14 amino acids. This CDR3 reads CASSLQAFNYGYTF.

J is TRBJ2-7 and V is TRBV10-3; TCRdb designates TRBD2, a call that cannot be tested without DNA. This CDR3 contains 15 residues. The germline CDR1 and CDR2 sequences are ENHRY and SYGVKD. The CDR3 protein is CAISPAPGLGGEQYF.

This chain uses TRBV7-2 with TRBJ1-3; TCRdb's assignment of TRBD1 cannot be checked, as there is no DNA. The CDR3 covers 15 residues. Germline assignment: CDR1 SGHTA and CDR2 FQGNSA. CDR3 region: CATGTGGKAGNTIYF. Full variable domain (rest looked up from reference TRBV7-2 and TRBJ1-3): GAGVSQSPSNKVTEKGKDVELRCDPISGHTALYWYRQSLGQGLEFLIYFQGNSAPDKSGLPSDRFSAERTGGSVSTLTIQRTQQEDSAVYLCATGTGGKAGNTIYFGEGSWLTVV.

This chain links TRBV5-1 with TRBJ2-1; the TCRdb call, TRBD1, lacks DNA for checking. The CDR3 covers 16 residues. Germline V gene lookup returns CDR1 SGHRS and CDR2 YFSETQ. The CDR3 sequence: CASSPAGGGSRDEQFF.

The V gene is TRBV7-2, the J gene TRBJ2-3; lacking DNA, the TRBD1 call made by TCRdb goes unchecked. The CDR3 runs to 16 residues. Looked up from germline, CDR1 is SGHTA and CDR2 is FQGNSA. This chain's CDR3 is CASSFALAGAGDTQYF. The full variable domain, completed using reference TRBV7-2 and TRBJ2-3, is GAGVSQSPSNKVTEKGKDVELRCDPISGHTALYWYRQSLGQGLEFLIYFQGNSAPDKSGLPSDRFSAERTGGSVSTLTIQRTQQEDSAVYLCASSFALAGAGDTQYFGPGTRLTVL.